This passage covers 14 T cell receptor beta chains from one sample sequenced in a study of blood T cells in healthy people across ages. A second PCR of roughly 6 to 12 cycles used a sample-barcoded 5' primer and a J-beta primer mix. One entry per CDR3 protein results from TCRdb running MiXCR on the 5' RACE reads. This sample has roughly 640,000 distinct CDR3 sequences, with roughly 30% found just once. Sequencing input: blood. The receptors derive from a woman aged 80 or older in good health.

The rearrangement joins TRBV20-1 to TRBJ2-1; D possibly corresponds to TRBD2 (5 bases). The J call is uncertain, as TRBJ2-7 better fits the DNA end. Per the germline V gene, CDR1 is DFQATT and CDR2 is SNEGSKA (reference sequence). The length of the CDR3 is 14 residues. The CDR3 sequence is CSLITRRGYNEQYF. The CDR3 DNA sequence: TGCAGTTTAATAACCCGCCGGGGATACAATGAGCAGTACTTC.

The table lists this clonotype with many counts. The chain employs TRBV6-1 and TRBJ2-5; TRBD1 aligns across 10 bases. CDR3 length: 15 amino acids. After removal of 1 base from V and 5 bases from J, the junction contained 4 bases not matched to a gene. Germline assignment: CDR1 MNHNS and CDR2 SASEGT. Written as DNA, the CDR3 is TGTGCCAGCAGTGAAGGACAGGGGGCAAGGGAGACCCAGTACTTC. The encoded protein is CASSEGQGARETQYF.

There are a few counts of this clonotype. This chain links TRBV4-1 with TRBJ1-2; tentative D call: TRBD1 (5 bases). This CDR3 spans 15 amino acids. Between the trimmed V and J ends, which lost 0 bases and 2 bases, there was a span of 10 bases. Per germline, CDR1 MGHRA and CDR2 YSYEKL. The DNA of the CDR3 is TGCGCCAGCAGCCAAGAAAGGGGAACGAACTATGGCTACACCTTC. Its protein product is CASSQERGTNYGYTF.

The CDR3 nucleotides read TGTGCCAGCAGCTCCCCGGGACTGTCGGTTGAAACCCAGTACTTC. Translating gives CASSSPGLSVETQYF. The rearrangement uses TRBV6-6 and TRBJ2-5; tentatively, D is TRBD2 (6 bases). Between the trimmed V and J ends, which lost 6 bases and 8 bases, there was a span of 22 bases. CDR1 is MNHNY and CDR2 is SVGAGI in the germline V gene (reference sequence). This CDR3 comprises 15 residues.

This clonotype was counted many times. The chain carries TRBV24-1 and TRBJ2-1; no clear D gene. The V end lost 9 bases, the J end lost 6 bases, and 11 bases lay between the germline ends. This CDR3 is built from 12 residues. Looked up from germline, CDR1 is KGHDR and CDR2 is SFDVKD. The CDR3 sequence is CATQSFGNEQFF. In DNA form, the CDR3 reads TGTGCCACCCAGTCTTTTGGCAATGAGCAGTTCTTC.

This clonotype has a handful of counts. V is TRBV6-5 and J is TRBJ1-2; TRBD1 agrees at 12 bases. The CDR3 has 16 residues. Germline V gives CDR1 MNHEY, CDR2 SVGAGI. The junction had 14 bases not matched to a gene; V was cut back by 8 bases and J by 7 bases. The CDR3: CASGLGGQGAYGGYTF. In DNA, the CDR3 is TGTGCCAGCGGATTGGGGGGACAGGGGGCATATGGTGGCTACACCTTC.

On this clonotype: This may be a read error: a much more frequent sequence differs by one nucleotide. The chain employs TRBV20-1 and TRBJ2-1; D is perhaps TRBD2 (7 bases). Gene TRBJ2-7 matches the end of the DNA better, so the J call may be wrong. The CDR3 spans 17 residues. Germline loops: CDR1 DFQATT, CDR2 SNEGSKA (reference sequence). Here the CDR3 DNA reads TGCAGTGCTAGAGATCTGTTGGGGGGGGCCCCCTACAATGAGCAGTACTTC. It codes for CSARDLLGGAPYNEQYF.

Turning to this clonotype: A clone one base away is much larger, so this may be a read error. J is TRBJ2-3 and V is TRBV12-3 or TRBV12-4; a possible D gene is TRBD2 (6 bases). V was trimmed by 7 bases and J by 4 bases, leaving 21 bases between them. The CDR3 sequence is 16 residues long. As DNA, the CDR3 is TGTGCCAGCACCCGTGTTGGGGGGTCTAGCGCAGATACGCAGTATTTT. Translating gives CASTRVGGSSADTQYF.

There are many counts of this clonotype. The chain links TRBV20-1 to TRBJ2-1; TRBD2 is a possible D gene (6 bases). The V gene's germline CDR1 is DFQATT and CDR2 SNEGSKA (reference sequence). V was clipped by 0 bases and J by 3 bases, with 9 bases between them. The CDR3 is 14 amino acids. The CDR3: CSAREGGVYNEQFF. The CDR3 DNA reads as TGCAGTGCTAGAGAGGGCGGGGTCTACAATGAGCAGTTCTTC.

This clonotype was counted at least ten times. The chain carries TRBV6-2 or TRBV6-3 and TRBJ1-2; TRBD1 aligns across 7 bases. Germline V CDR1 and CDR2: MNHEY, SVGEGT. CDR3 size: 13 residues. V shed 6 bases and J 6 bases; nucleotides not matched to a gene: 7. CDR3 sequence reads: CASRIQGTNGYTF. The CDR3 nucleotides are TGTGCCAGCAGGATACAGGGGACGAATGGCTACACCTTC.

This chain joins TRBV10-3 and TRBJ2-1; 11 bases map to TRBD2. The V gene's germline CDR1 is ENHRY and CDR2 SYGVKD. The CDR3 runs to 16 residues. J lost 10 bases, V lost 10 bases, and 18 bases had no gene match. CDR3 DNA sequence: TGTGCCACCACAATCTCAACTAGCGGGGGCGTCATCGAGCAGTTCTTC. It translates to CATTISTSGGVIEQFF.

This clonotype has only a few counts. The chain is built from TRBV7-2 and TRBJ1-6; D call uncertain. Germline V lookup: CDR1 SGHTA, CDR2 FQGNSA. V gave up 2 bases and J gave up 10 bases, with 12 bases separating them. CDR3 length equals 14 residues. For the CDR3, the DNA is TGTGCCAGCAGCTTATTCAACAGCGGATCACCCCTCCACTTT. Translated, it gives CASSLFNSGSPLHF.

As to this clonotype: One end of the junction fails to match germline, which may point to a read error. The chain carries TRBV5-1 and TRBJ2-7, with D perhaps matching TRBD1 (5 bases). The germline gives CDR1 SGHRS, CDR2 YFSETQ. This CDR3 contains 15 residues. The CDR3 DNA reads TGCACCAGCAGCTTCGACAGCCCTGAAGGAACCGGGCAGTACTTC. Amino acid sequence: CTSSFDSPEGTGQYF.

Ten or more counts support this clonotype. This chain links TRBV7-2 with TRBJ1-5; 12 bases are shared with TRBD1. Germline assignment: CDR1 SGHTA and CDR2 FQGNSA. V was pared by 4 bases and J by 7 bases, with 5 bases of the junction left unmatched. The CDR3 runs to 15 residues. CDR3 DNA: TGTGCCAGCAGCTCTCCCGGGACAGGGGGCCAGCCCCAGCATTTT. This sequence encodes CASSSPGTGGQPQHF.